Sequencing of this T cell receptor (beta chain) was carried out in a study of shared clonotypes between healthy human individuals (TCRdb year 2020). Background on the whole study: A couple of women and three men aged 18 to 49 years were included in the cohort. To estimate repertoire size and how much clonotypes are shared between individuals, the study performed deep sequencing of blood TCR repertoires from roughly five healthy adults. Different laboratories and diverse techniques were used to prepare libraries and sequence TCR repertoires, to increase sequencing depth and limit assay-specific biases. Leukapheresis yielded between about 0.9 and 8.9 billion PBMCs per donor.

TCR CDR3 regions were amplified from genomic DNA by multiplex PCR using the deep immunoSEQ assay. Extracted genomic DNA from each cell subset was distributed evenly across all wells of several immunoSEQ 96-well plates, and each plate was treated as a replicate. For unsorted PBMC, 300 ng genomic DNA, equal to 25,000 to 35,000 T cell genomes, was loaded into each replicate PCR. Ten immunoSEQ deep assay plates were used to sequence the unsorted PBMC genomic DNA. Purified libraries were quantified with a Qubit 3.0 fluorometer, sized on a Bioanalyzer 2100, and re-quantified with the KAPA Library Quantification kit. A separate single-read 150-cycle Illumina NextSeq 550 flow cell was used to sequence each immunoSEQ 96-well plate. The study's processing was this. Because only junctional sequences without quality scores were contained in the immunoSEQ output, filtering matching that applied to full-length reads could not be performed. To assign V/J genes and CDR3, sequences were annotated against IMGT germline references using PyIR, a Python wrapper for IgBLAST v1.9. Any read was removed if the V/J assignment was weak (E-value above 1e-6), the CDR3 was missing, or the read contained stop codons, out-of-frame junctions, or ambiguous translated residues. V3J clonotypes were defined as sequences sharing an identical inferred V gene, J gene, and CDR3 amino acid sequence. To compute the percentage overlap between repertoires, the number of shared unique clonotypes was divided by the size of the smaller repertoire. Richness of each repertoire was evaluated using RTK rarefaction, the Chao1 estimator, and Recon v2.1 estimates of unobserved clonotypes. The source is immuneACCESS, and TCRdb retained only in-frame sequences with V and J called. Part of the clones is not carried over; for the studies checked, unresolved V genes explain less than half of this, and the remainder is unexplained. That table furnishes V, J and clone size, whereas the DNA furnished D and trimming. In this sample the table shows about 520,000 clones, around four fifths of which occur a single time. The ten top clones hold 12% of the sample.

Worth noting for this clone: Its antigen is currently not known. The input lacks base qualities; no much larger clone sits a single base away.

Healthy HIV-negative adults with no recently reported acute infections or vaccinations were included as donors. Only Caucasian adults living in Nashville, Tennessee, USA were represented among the donors. In the unsorted samples, approximately 85 million PBMCs were counted, and genomic DNA was extracted using the QIAamp DNA Blood Mini kit. After blood collection by leukapheresis, PBMCs were isolated using Ficoll-Histopaque density gradient centrifugation and then cryopreserved in the vapor phase of liquid nitrogen. Paper-wide results and their limitations: Because the study included only a small number of donors, the genetic and exposure-history diversity represented was limited. Sampling was limited to blood, and TCR repertoires in tissue likely differ from TCR repertoires in blood. Pairwise subsampling led to the expectation that sequencing depth would affect the degree of clonotype sharing among donors.

From cysteine to phenylalanine, the CDR3 is 15 amino acids long. The kept DNA is CDR3 alone, 45 bases in frame from the first base. At the junction V is shortened by 6 bases and J by 2 bases, with 15 bases in between. CDR1 and CDR2, looked up from the germline V gene, are MNHEY and SVGAGI. The material sequenced was PBMCs. Rearrangement joined TRBV6-5 to TRBJ2-3; too little of a D gene remains to name it. The sequence was collected from a woman between 35 and 50 years old in good health. Some clones in this sample may be carry-over from other donors' samples. The DNA sequence is given as TGTGCCAGCAGCTCCTTTGCCCGAGTCACAGATACGCAGTATTTT. This gives the protein CASSSFARVTDTQYF.